A single sample gave rise to the 8 T cell receptor beta chains below, sequenced in a study of shared clonotypes between healthy human individuals. In the naive CD8 group, cells lacked CD45RO and were positively selected for CCR7, so terminally differentiated effector memory CD45RA+ cells were left out. Assay: immunoSEQ multiplex PCR; the TCRdb copy retains only in-frame clones and omits some. The sample records about 800,000 clones, approximately 97% being singletons. The material sequenced was naive CD8+ T cells sorted from blood. The receptors come from a man younger than 45 in good health.

The CDR3 reads CASAVKETQYF. The CDR3 DNA follows: TGTGCCAGCGCGGTAAAAGAGACCCAGTACTTC. The J gene is TRBJ2-5, the V gene TRBV7-2; D is uncertain. Trimming cost V 8 bases and J 3 bases, with 7 bases left between them. Germline lookup yields CDR1 SGHTA and CDR2 FQGNSA. The CDR3 runs 11 residues.

The V call is TRBV29-1, the J call TRBJ2-1; D is unresolved. Germline CDR1 is SQVTM and CDR2 is ANQGSEA. This CDR3 contains 14 residues. Trimming shortened V by 3 bases and J by 9 bases, and 18 bases separated the two germline ends. The CDR3 DNA is TGCAGCGTTGAGGTCAGAGAGGTCTGGGGTGAGCAGTTCTTC. Translation: CSVEVREVWGEQFF.

The J gene is TRBJ2-1, the V gene TRBV18; D possibly corresponds to TRBD1 (5 bases). The CDR3 sequence is 15 residues long. V lost 2 bases, J lost 4 bases, and 12 bases lay in between. Germline V lookup: CDR1 KGHSH, CDR2 LQKENI. This CDR3 is CASSPSPPGYNEQFF. DNA for the CDR3: TGTGCCAGCTCACCATCTCCCCCAGGGTACAATGAGCAGTTCTTC.

The V and J genes are TRBV15 and TRBJ2-1; D gene ambiguous. The CDR3 length is 16 residues. V dropped 0 bases and J dropped 4 bases, with 13 bases sitting between them. Germline V gene lookup returns CDR1 LNHNV and CDR2 YYDKDF (reference sequence). The CDR3 loop is CATSRERDILYNEQFF. CDR3 bases: TGTGCCACCAGCAGAGAACGAGACATACTTTACAATGAGCAGTTCTTC. Variable domain in full (rest from reference TRBV15 and TRBJ2-1): DAMVIQNPRYQVTQFGKPVTLSCSQTLNHNVMYWYQQKSSQAPKLLFHYYDKDFNNEADTPDNFQSRRPNTSFCFLDIRSPGLGDTAMYLCATSRERDILYNEQFFGPGTRLTVL.

The rearrangement links TRBV7-6 to TRBJ2-1; no clear D. V gave up 2 bases and J gave up 6 bases, with 8 bases separating them. Germline-derived CDR1 and CDR2 are SGHVS and FNYEAQ. The CDR3 contains 13 residues. The CDR3, as DNA: TGTGCCAGCAGCTTAATAATATTCAATGAGCAGTTCTTC. It encodes CASSLIIFNEQFF.

The chain joins TRBV4-3 to TRBJ2-1; TRBD2 agrees at 8 bases. CDR3 length: 17 amino acids. Germline CDR1 and CDR2: LGHNA and YSLEER. With V trimmed by 0 bases and J by 5 bases, 9 bases remained unmatched. CDR3 amino acids: CASSQDVYDGRDNEQFF. The DNA of the CDR3 is TGCGCCAGCAGCCAAGATGTATATGACGGGAGGGACAATGAGCAGTTCTTC.

This chain joins TRBV9 and TRBJ2-1; no clear D gene. The V gene lost 0 bases and the J gene lost 2 bases, with 9 bases spanning the gap. CDR1 is SGDLS, CDR2 YYNGEE, per germline. The CDR3 length is 15 residues. CDR3 region: CASSVGAYPYNEQFF. The CDR3 nucleotides are TGTGCCAGCAGCGTAGGGGCATACCCCTACAATGAGCAGTTCTTC.

The V call is TRBV4-1, the J call TRBJ1-1; TRBD1 is a possible D gene (5 bases). The V and J ends lost 6 bases and 4 bases respectively, with 15 bases between them. CDR3 size: 14 residues. Germline values: CDR1 MGHRA, CDR2 YSYEKL. CDR3 in DNA: TGCGCCAGCAGGCCGGCCGGGGGGATCACTGAAGCTTTCTTT. Translating it yields CASRPAGGITEAFF.